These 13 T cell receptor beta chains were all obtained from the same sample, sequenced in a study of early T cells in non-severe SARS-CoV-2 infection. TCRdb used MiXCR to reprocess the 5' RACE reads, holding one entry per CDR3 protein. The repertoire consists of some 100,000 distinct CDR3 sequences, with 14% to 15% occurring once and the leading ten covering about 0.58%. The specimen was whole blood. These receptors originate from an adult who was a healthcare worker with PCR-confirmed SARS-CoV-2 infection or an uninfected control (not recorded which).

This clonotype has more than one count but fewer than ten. The CDR3 DNA is TGCAGCGTGGCAACGCAAGAGACCCAGTACTTC. This gives the protein CSVATQETQYF. This chain links TRBV29-1 with TRBJ2-5, with unresolved D. The V end was cut by 6 bases, the J end by 2 bases, with 7 bases between. Germline CDR1 is SQVTM and CDR2 is ANQGSEA. This CDR3 is built from 11 residues.

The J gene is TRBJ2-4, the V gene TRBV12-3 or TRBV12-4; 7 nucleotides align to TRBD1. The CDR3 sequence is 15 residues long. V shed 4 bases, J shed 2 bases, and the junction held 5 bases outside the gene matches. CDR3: CASSYEGATKNIQYF. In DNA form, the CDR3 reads TGTGCCAGCAGTTATGAGGGGGCTACCAAAAACATTCAGTACTTC.

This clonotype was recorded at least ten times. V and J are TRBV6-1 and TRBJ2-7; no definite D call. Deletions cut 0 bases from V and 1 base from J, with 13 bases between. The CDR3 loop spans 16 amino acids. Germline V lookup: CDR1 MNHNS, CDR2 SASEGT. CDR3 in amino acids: CASSEAGILASYEQYV. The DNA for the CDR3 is TGTGCCAGCAGTGAAGCGGGGATCCTGGCATCCTACGAGCAGTACGTC.

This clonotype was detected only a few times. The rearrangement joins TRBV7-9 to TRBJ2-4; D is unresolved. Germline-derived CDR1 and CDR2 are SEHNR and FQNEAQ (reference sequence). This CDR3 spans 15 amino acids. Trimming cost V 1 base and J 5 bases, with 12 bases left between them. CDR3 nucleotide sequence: TGTGCCAGCAGCTTAGGTCCCAGTGGCCAAAACATTCAGTACTTC. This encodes CASSLGPSGQNIQYF. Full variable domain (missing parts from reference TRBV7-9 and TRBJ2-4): DTGVSQNPRHKITKRGQNVTFRCDPISEHNRLYWYRQTLGQGPEFLTYFQNEAQLEKSRLLSDRFSAERPKGSFSTLEIQRTEQGDSAMYLCASSLGPSGQNIQYFGAGTRLSVL.

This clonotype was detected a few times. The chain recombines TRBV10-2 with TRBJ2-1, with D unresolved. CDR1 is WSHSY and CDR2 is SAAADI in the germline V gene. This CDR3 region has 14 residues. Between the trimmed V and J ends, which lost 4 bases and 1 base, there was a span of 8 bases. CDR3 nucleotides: TGCGCCAGCAGTGCGACCCTTTCCTACAATGAGCAGTTCTTC. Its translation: CASSATLSYNEQFF.

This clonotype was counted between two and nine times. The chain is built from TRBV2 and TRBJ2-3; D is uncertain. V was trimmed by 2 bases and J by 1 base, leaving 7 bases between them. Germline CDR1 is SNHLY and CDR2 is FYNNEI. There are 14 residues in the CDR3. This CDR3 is CASSETQRTDTQYF. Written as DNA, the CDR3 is TGTGCCAGCAGTGAAACCCAACGCACAGATACGCAGTATTTT. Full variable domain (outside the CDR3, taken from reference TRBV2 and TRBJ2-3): EPEVTQTPSHQVTQMGQEVILRCVPISNHLYFYWYRQILGQKVEFLVSFYNNEISEKSEIFDDQFSVERPDGSNFTLKIRSTKLEDSAMYFCASSETQRTDTQYFGPGTRLTVL.

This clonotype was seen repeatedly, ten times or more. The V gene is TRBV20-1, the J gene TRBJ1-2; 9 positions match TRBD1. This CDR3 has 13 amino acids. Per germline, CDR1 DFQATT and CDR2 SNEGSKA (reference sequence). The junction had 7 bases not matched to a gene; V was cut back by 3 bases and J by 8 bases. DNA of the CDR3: TGCAGTGCTAGTAGTTGGGACAGGGACGGCTACACCTTC. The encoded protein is CSASSWDRDGYTF.

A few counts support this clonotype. The CDR3 here is CASSNREIQETQYF. The CDR3 bases are TGCGCCAGCAGCAACAGGGAGATTCAAGAGACCCAGTACTTC. The genes are TRBV5-1 and TRBJ2-5; D is perhaps TRBD1 (6 bases). Trimming removed 4 bases at V and 2 bases at J, with 12 bases between. The germline V gene has CDR1 SGHRS and CDR2 YFSETQ. The CDR3 has 14 amino acids.

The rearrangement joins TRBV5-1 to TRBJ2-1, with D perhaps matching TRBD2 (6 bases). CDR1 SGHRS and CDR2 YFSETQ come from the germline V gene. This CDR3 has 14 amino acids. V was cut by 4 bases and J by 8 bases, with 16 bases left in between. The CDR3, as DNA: TGCGCCAGCAGCCTGGGAGGCGATTCCGATGAGCAGTTCTTC. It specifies CASSLGGDSDEQFF.

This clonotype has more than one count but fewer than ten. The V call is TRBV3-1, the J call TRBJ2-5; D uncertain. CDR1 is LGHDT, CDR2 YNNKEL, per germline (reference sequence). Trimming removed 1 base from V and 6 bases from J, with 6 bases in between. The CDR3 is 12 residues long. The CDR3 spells CASSQVWKTQYF. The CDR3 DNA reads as TGTGCCAGCAGCCAAGTCTGGAAGACCCAGTACTTC.

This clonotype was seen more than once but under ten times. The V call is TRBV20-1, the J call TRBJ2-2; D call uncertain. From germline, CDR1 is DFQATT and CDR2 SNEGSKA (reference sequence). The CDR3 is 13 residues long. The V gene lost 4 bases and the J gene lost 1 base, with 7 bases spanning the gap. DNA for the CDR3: TGCAGTGCTAAGTTCAGGAACACCGGGGAGCTGTTTTTT. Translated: CSAKFRNTGELFF.

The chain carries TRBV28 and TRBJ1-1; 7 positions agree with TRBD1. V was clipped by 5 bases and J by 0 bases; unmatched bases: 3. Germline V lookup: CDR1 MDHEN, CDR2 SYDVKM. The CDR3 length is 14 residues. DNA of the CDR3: TGTGCCAGCAGTCTAACAGGGGTGAACACTGAAGCTTTCTTT. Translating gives CASSLTGVNTEAFF.

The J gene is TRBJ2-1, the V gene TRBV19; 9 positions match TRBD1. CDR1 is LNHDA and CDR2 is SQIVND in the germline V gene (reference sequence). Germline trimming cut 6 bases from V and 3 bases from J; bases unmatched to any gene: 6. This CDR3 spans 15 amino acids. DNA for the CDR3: TGTGCCAGTAGAAAACCGGGACAGGGCTACAATGAGCAGTTCTTC. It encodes CASRKPGQGYNEQFF.